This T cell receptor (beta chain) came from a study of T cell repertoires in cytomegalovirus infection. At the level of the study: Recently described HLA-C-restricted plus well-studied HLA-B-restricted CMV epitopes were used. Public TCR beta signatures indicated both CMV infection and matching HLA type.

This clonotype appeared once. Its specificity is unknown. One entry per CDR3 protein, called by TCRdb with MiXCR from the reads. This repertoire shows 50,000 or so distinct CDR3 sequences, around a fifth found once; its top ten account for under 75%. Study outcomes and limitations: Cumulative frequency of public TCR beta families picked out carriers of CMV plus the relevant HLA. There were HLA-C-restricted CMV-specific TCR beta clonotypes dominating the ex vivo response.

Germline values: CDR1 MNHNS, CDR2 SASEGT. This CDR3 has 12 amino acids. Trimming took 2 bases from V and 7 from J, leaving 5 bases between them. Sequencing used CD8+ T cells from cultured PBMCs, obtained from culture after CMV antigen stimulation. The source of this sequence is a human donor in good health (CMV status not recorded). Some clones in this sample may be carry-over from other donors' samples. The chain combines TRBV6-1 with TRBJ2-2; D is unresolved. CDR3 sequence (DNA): TGTGCCAGCAGTGAATGGGGCGGGGAGCTGTTTTTT. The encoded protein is CASSEWGGELFF.